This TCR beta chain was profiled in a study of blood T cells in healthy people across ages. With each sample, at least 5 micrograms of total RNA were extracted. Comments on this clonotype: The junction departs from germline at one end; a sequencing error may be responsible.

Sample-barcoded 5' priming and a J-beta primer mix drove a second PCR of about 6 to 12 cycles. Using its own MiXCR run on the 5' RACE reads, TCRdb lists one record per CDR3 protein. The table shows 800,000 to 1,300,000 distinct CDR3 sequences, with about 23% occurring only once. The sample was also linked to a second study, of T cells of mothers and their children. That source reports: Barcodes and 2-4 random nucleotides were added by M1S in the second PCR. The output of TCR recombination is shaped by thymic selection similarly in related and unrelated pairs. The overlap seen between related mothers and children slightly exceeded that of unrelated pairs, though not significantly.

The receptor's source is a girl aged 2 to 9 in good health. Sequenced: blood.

This CDR3 reads CASSLEVAQFF. As DNA, the CDR3 is TGTGCCAGCAGCTTGGAAGTGGCCCAATTCTTC. This sequence joins TRBV5-5 and TRBJ2-5; no definite D call. CDR3 size: 11 residues. CDR1 is SGHKS, CDR2 YYEKEE, per germline (reference sequence).